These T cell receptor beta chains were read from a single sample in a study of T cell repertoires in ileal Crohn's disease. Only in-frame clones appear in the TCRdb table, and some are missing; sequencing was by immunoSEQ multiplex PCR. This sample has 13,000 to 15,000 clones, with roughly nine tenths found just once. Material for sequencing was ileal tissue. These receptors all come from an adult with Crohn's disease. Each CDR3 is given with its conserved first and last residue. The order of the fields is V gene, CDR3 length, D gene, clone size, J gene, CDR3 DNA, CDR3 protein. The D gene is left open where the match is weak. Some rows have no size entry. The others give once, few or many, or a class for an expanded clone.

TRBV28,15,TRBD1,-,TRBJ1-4,TGTGCCAGCACCACAGGGGGGGTAGGAGGTGAAAAACTGTTTTTT,CASTTGGVGGEKLFF
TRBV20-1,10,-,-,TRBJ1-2,TGCAGTGCTAGAACTCCGGGCTACACCTTC,CSARTPGYTF
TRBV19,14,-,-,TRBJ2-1,TGTGCCAGTAGTAGGCAGGGCGTCCACAATGAGCAGTTCTTC,CASSRQGVHNEQFF
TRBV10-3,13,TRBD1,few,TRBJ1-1,TGTGCCATCAGCCGGGACAGGGGCACTGAAGCTTTCTTT,CAISRDRGTEAFF
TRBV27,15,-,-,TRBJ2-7,TGTGCCAGCAGTCCTAGGCGGGCAGTATACTACGAGCAGTACTTC,CASSPRRAVYYEQYF
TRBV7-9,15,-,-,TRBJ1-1,TGTGCCAGCACCGAGGGGGGGGCGCAGAACACTGAAGCTTTCTTT,CASTEGGAQNTEAFF
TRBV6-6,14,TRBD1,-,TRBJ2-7,TGTGCCAGCAGGCTTTCTTACGAGGGGGCCGAGCAGTACTTC,CASRLSYEGAEQYF
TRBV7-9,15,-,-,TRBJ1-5,TGTGCCAGCAGCCCTGCCGGGGGAGGGAATCAGCCCCAGCATTTT,CASSPAGGGNQPQHF
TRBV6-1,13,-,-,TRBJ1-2,TGTGCCAGCAGTGAAGAGAGGTACTATGGCTACACCTTC,CASSEERYYGYTF
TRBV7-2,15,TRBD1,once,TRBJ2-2,TGTGCCAGCAGCTTCGGACAGGGGGCTGGCGGGGAGCTGTTTTTT,CASSFGQGAGGELFF
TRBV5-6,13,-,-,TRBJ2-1,TGTGCCAGCGGTCGCGCAGGGCTGAATGAGCAGTTCTTC,CASGRAGLNEQFF
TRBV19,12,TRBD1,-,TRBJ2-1,TGTGCCAGTGGATACAGGGGGAATGAGCAGTTCTTC,CASGYRGNEQFF
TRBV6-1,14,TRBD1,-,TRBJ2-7,TGTGCCAGCAAAATGGCATCAGGGGGCTACGAGCAGTACTTC,CASKMASGGYEQYF
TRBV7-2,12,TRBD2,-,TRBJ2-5,TGTGCCGCAGGGCGGGGGCAAGAGACCCAGTACTTC,CAAGRGQETQYF
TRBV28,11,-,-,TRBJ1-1,TGTGCCAGCACTCTTGACACTGAAGCTTTCTTT,CASTLDTEAFF
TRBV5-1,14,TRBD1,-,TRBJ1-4,TGCGCCAGCAGCTCTCCCGGGACAGGGGAAAAACTGTTTTTT,CASSSPGTGEKLFF
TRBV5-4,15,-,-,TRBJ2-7,TGTGCCAGCAGCACCCCCCAGGGGATGGGGTACGAGCAGTACTTC,CASSTPQGMGYEQYF
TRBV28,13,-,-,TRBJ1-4,TGTGCCAGCAGTCGGGCAACTAATGAAAAACTGTTTTTT,CASSRATNEKLFF
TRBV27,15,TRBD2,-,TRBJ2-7,TGTGCCAGCAGTTTACTAGCGGGGGGATCCTACGAGCAGTACTTC,CASSLLAGGSYEQYF
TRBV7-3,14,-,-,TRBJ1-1,TGTGCCAGCAGCTTAACGCACAGTCACACGGAAGCTTTCTTT,CASSLTHSHTEAFF
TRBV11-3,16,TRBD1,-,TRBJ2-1,TGTGCCAGCAGCTTAGAACAGGGGGCGTTTGGCAATGAGCAGTTCTTC,CASSLEQGAFGNEQFF
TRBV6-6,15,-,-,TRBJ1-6,TGTGCCAGCAGTTTTGAGGGTGCAGGTAATTCACCCCTCCACTTT,CASSFEGAGNSPLHF
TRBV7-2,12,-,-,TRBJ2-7,TGTGCCAGCAGCCCCTCAAACTACGAGCAGTACTTC,CASSPSNYEQYF
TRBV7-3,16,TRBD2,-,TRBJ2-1,TGTGCCAGCAGCTTACCGGGACTAGCGGGAGGGGATCAGCAGTTCTTC,CASSLPGLAGGDQQFF
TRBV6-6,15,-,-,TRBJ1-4,TGTGCCAGCACCCCCGTGGAGGGGGGGAATGAAAAACTGTTTTTT,CASTPVEGGNEKLFF
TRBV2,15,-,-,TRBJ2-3,TGTGCCAGCAGTGTAGGACAGACTAGCACAGATACGCAGTATTTT,CASSVGQTSTDTQYF
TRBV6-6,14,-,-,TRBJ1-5,TGTGCCAGCAGAAAAGGAGGGGAGGGTCAGCCCCAGCATTTT,CASRKGGEGQPQHF
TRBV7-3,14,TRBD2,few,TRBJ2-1,TGTGCCAGCAGCCCGGGACTAGCGTCCCACCAGCAGTTCTTC,CASSPGLASHQQFF
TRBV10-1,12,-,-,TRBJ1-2,TGCGCCAGCAGTGAGTCCGGCTATGGCTACACCTTC,CASSESGYGYTF
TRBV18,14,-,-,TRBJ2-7,TGTGCCAGCTCACCCGGACACGCACCCTACGAGCAGTACTTC,CASSPGHAPYEQYF